Following are 9 T cell receptor beta chains from one sample sequenced in a study of shared clonotypes between healthy human individuals. Some clones are missing from TCRdb's copy, which holds only in-frame ones; the method was immunoSEQ multiplex PCR. The sample consists of about 600,000 clones, around 97% of them appearing once. Sequencing was performed on naive CD4+ T cells sorted from blood. Subset here: CD45RA+ positively selected. The receptors derive from a woman aged 25 to 39 in good health.

This rearrangement joins TRBV6-1 to TRBJ1-1; TRBD1 might be the D (6 bases). Deletions cut 4 bases from V and 5 bases from J, with 11 bases between. CDR1 and CDR2 from the germline V gene are MNHNS and SASEGT. The CDR3 has 13 residues. The CDR3 nucleotides are TGTGCCAGCAGTGGGACCGGGACAACTGAAGCTTTCTTT. This gives the protein CASSGTGTTEAFF.

The rearrangement links TRBV11-2 to TRBJ2-1, with D possibly being TRBD1 (5 bases). The ends were cut back, 5 bases at V and 4 bases at J, with 6 bases in the middle. CDR1 is SGHAT and CDR2 is FQNNGV in the germline V gene. The CDR3 contains 12 residues. The CDR3 sequence: CASSQGYNEQFF. The CDR3 DNA sequence: TGTGCCAGCAGCCAGGGTTACAATGAGCAGTTCTTC. Full variable domain (outside the CDR3, taken from reference TRBV11-2 and TRBJ2-1): EAGVAQSPRYKIIEKRQSVAFWCNPISGHATLYWYQQILGQGPKLLIQFQNNGVVDDSQLPKDRFSAERLKGVDSTLKIQPAKLEDSAVYLCASSQGYNEQFFGPGTRLTVL.

DNA for the CDR3: TGTGCCAGCAGGGAGAGGACAGGGGGCGCCTACAATGAGCAGTTCTTC. It codes for CASRERTGGAYNEQFF. The chain has TRBV2 and TRBJ2-1, with 11 bases matching TRBD1. CDR1 SNHLY and CDR2 FYNNEI come from the germline V gene. V lost 6 bases and J lost 2; bases outside the gene matches: 6. This CDR3 region has 16 residues.

The chain joins TRBV28 to TRBJ1-2; TRBD1 agrees at 7 bases. The junction had 11 bases not matched to a gene; V was cut back by 9 bases and J by 7 bases. This CDR3 has 13 amino acids. CDR1 and CDR2 from the germline V gene are MDHEN and SYDVKM. The CDR3 is CASCGTGVVGYTF. CDR3 sequence (DNA): TGTGCCAGTTGCGGTACAGGGGTGGTTGGCTACACCTTC.

The chain employs TRBV2 and TRBJ2-1; D is unclear. Germline CDR1 and CDR2: SNHLY and FYNNEI. The CDR3 is 13 amino acids. V was trimmed by 7 bases and J by 6 bases, leaving 13 bases between them. CDR3 in DNA: TGTGCCAGCACTACTTGGGCAGGCAATGAGCAGTTCTTC. It codes for CASTTWAGNEQFF.

The chain recombines TRBV5-8 with TRBJ1-5, with 9 bases matching TRBD1. The V and J ends lost 4 bases and 3 bases, in that order; junction bases with no gene match: 5. The CDR3 consists of 15 residues. Germline V CDR1 and CDR2: SGHTS, YDEGEE. The CDR3 DNA reads as TGTGCCAGCAGCACGGACAGGGGACTCAATCAGCCCCAGCATTTT. Protein product: CASSTDRGLNQPQHF.

J is TRBJ1-4 and V is TRBV7-8; 7 bases map to TRBD1. Germline V gene data show CDR1 as SGHVS and CDR2 as FQNEAQ. The CDR3 covers 15 residues. With V trimmed by 2 bases and J by 4 bases, 4 bases remained unmatched. As DNA, the CDR3 is TGTGCCAGCAGCTTACTGACAGGGATTAATGAAAAACTGTTTTTT. This gives the protein CASSLLTGINEKLFF. Full variable domain (outside the CDR3, taken from reference TRBV7-8 and TRBJ1-4): GAGVSQSPRYKVAKRGQDVALRCDPISGHVSLFWYQQALGQGPEFLTYFQNEAQLDKSGLPSDRFFAERPEGSVSTLKIQRTQQEDSAVYLCASSLLTGINEKLFFGSGTQLSVL.

The V call is TRBV6-6, the J call TRBJ2-7, with 14 positions matching TRBD2. Unmatched junction bases numbered 5, after V lost 4 bases and J lost 3 bases. The CDR3 loop spans 16 amino acids. Germline CDR1 reads MNHNY; CDR2 reads SVGAGI (reference sequence). CDR3 DNA sequence: TGTGCCAGCAGTTCGCAAGGGACTAGCGGGAGCTACGAGCAGTACTTC. Amino acid sequence: CASSSQGTSGSYEQYF.

This chain joins TRBV20-1 and TRBJ2-3; D unresolved. The ends were cut back, 3 bases at V and 7 bases at J, with 8 bases in the middle. The CDR3 has 11 residues. CDR1 DFQATT and CDR2 SNEGSKA come from the germline V gene (reference sequence). The CDR3 nucleotides read TGCAGTGCTAGGGCCAGTTATACGCAGTATTTT. This encodes CSARASYTQYF.